This TCR beta chain was observed in a study of blood T cells in healthy people across ages. Germline trimming cut 2 bases from V and 5 bases from J; bases unmatched to any gene: 12. The germline V gene encodes CDR1 SGDLS and CDR2 YYNGEE. CDR3 size: 18 residues. As concerns this clonotype: Its target is unknown.

The second PCR ran about 6 to 12 cycles with a sample-barcoded 5' primer and J-beta primers. All samples yielded 3 million or more CDR3-containing paired-end reads. A single record per CDR3 protein comes from TCRdb applying MiXCR to the 5' RACE reads. The sample contains about a million distinct CDR3 sequences, 45% to 50% of which appear only once. Study results and limitations: From one million sequenced T cells, diversity estimates were lower bounds. Compared with aged donors, long-lived donors showed fewer expanded clones, suggesting selection.

The source material was blood. This TCR was sampled from a man aged 25-45 years in good health. J is TRBJ2-1 and V is TRBV9; 11 positions match TRBD2. The CDR3 bases are TGTGCCAGCAGCGTTTCCGTAGCGGGGGGGCCCTATAACAATGAGCAGTTCTTC. As protein: CASSVSVAGGPYNNEQFF.